These 32 T cell receptor beta chains were sequenced from one sample in a study of cytomegalovirus exposure and HLA in healthy donors. PCR used 60 Vbeta primers and 13 Jbeta primers. Assay: immunoSEQ multiplex PCR; the TCRdb copy retains only in-frame clones and omits some. Of about 91,000 clones in the sample, about 89% were seen once. Sequencing was performed on PBMCs. The receptors shown here come from a man under 40 in good health and CMV-seropositive.

The chain employs TRBV20-1 and TRBJ2-5; no firm D call. Judging by the DNA end, TRBJ2-7 fits better; the J call may be wrong. Germline V lookup: CDR1 DFQATT, CDR2 SNEGSKA (reference sequence). This CDR3 is 11 amino acids long. CDR3 protein: CSARGRYEQYF. DNA for the CDR3: TGCAGTGCTAGAGGGCGGTACGAGCAGTACTTC.

The V call is TRBV9, the J call TRBJ2-2; D unresolved. The CDR3 has 13 amino acids. The germline V gene has CDR1 SGDLS and CDR2 YYNGEE. V gave up 0 bases and J gave up 5 bases, with 5 bases separating them. The CDR3 DNA is TGTGCCAGCAGCGTAGAGAGTACCGGGGAGCTGTTTTTT. Residues: CASSVESTGELFF.

The chain has TRBV5-1 and TRBJ1-1; 8 bases are shared with TRBD1. CDR3 length: 15 amino acids. CDR1 and CDR2 (germline): SGHRS, YFSETQ. Trimming took 6 bases from V and 1 from J; bases not matched to a gene: 8. CDR3 sequence: CASMTGEPRNTEAFF. For the CDR3, the DNA is TGCGCCAGCATGACAGGGGAGCCCAGGAACACTGAAGCTTTCTTT.

The chain links TRBV6-1 to TRBJ2-3; 9 bases match TRBD2. CDR1 and CDR2 (germline): MNHNS, SASEGT. The ends lost 6 bases at V and 4 bases at J; junction bases unmatched: 8. CDR3 size: 15 residues. The CDR3 spells CASREVAGGADTQYF. CDR3 sequence (DNA): TGTGCCAGCAGGGAGGTGGCGGGAGGGGCAGATACGCAGTATTTT.

This clone was observed a handful of times. The chain employs TRBV7-6 and TRBJ2-3; 11 bases fit TRBD2. The CDR3 totals 15 residues. V lost 5 bases to trimming and J lost 0 bases; unmatched junction nucleotides: 1. Germline V gene data show CDR1 as SGHVS and CDR2 as FNYEAQ. CDR3 in amino acids: CASSRTSGSTDTQYF. CDR3 sequence (DNA): TGTGCCAGCAGCAGGACTAGCGGGAGCACAGATACGCAGTATTTT.

The rearrangement uses TRBV19 and TRBJ1-1; the D gene is possibly TRBD1 (6 bases). Trimming left V 1 base short and J 0 bases short, with 12 bases between. Germline assignment: CDR1 LNHDA and CDR2 SQIVND (reference sequence). CDR3 length equals 16 residues. Here the CDR3 DNA reads TGTGCCAGTAGTATAGGACGAACAGGGATGAACACTGAAGCTTTCTTT. This encodes CASSIGRTGMNTEAFF.

The chain has TRBV29-1 and TRBJ1-1, with 7 nucleotides matching TRBD1. Unmatched junction bases numbered 6, after V lost 4 bases and J lost 10 bases. Germline CDR1 reads SQVTM; CDR2 reads ANQGSEA. This CDR3 contains 11 residues. CDR3 amino acids: CSVAEAGGAFF. CDR3 DNA sequence: TGCAGCGTTGCAGAGGCAGGGGGAGCTTTCTTT.

This rearrangement joins TRBV4-2 to TRBJ2-3; 10 nucleotides match TRBD2. There are 14 residues in the CDR3. Trimming cost V 8 bases and J 3 bases; bases outside gene matches: 5. Germline V gene data show CDR1 as LGHNA and CDR2 as YNFKEQ. As DNA, the CDR3 is TGTGCCAGCGGGATAGCGGGAGGTACAGATACGCAGTATTTT. This gives the protein CASGIAGGTDTQYF.

This clone was detected a few times. The chain links TRBV6-5 to TRBJ1-3, with TRBD1 matching 8 bases. Germline lookup yields CDR1 MNHEY and CDR2 SVGAGI. The CDR3 runs to 15 residues. V gave up 4 bases and J gave up 4 bases; unmatched junction bases: 6. CDR3 sequence (DNA): TGTGCCAGCAGTTCCCAGGGGGCGCGGGGAAACACCATATATTTT. Protein product: CASSSQGARGNTIYF.

The chain joins TRBV28 to TRBJ2-7; D is unresolved. V lost 6 bases and J lost 7, with 13 bases in between. This CDR3 is built from 12 residues. CDR1 is MDHEN and CDR2 is SYDVKM in the germline V gene. Here the CDR3 reads CASRPLFGEQYF. The CDR3 DNA sequence: TGTGCCAGCAGACCCCTTTTCGGGGAGCAGTACTTC.

The chain recombines TRBV5-1 with TRBJ2-6; a possible D gene is TRBD1 (5 bases). The CDR3 length is 15 residues. Germline CDR1 reads SGHRS; CDR2 reads YFSETQ. The V gene lost 9 bases and the J gene lost 4 bases, with 17 bases spanning the gap. This CDR3 reads CATADTAGGANVLTF. The CDR3 nucleotides are TGCGCCACCGCGGACACCGCAGGGGGGGCCAACGTCCTGACTTTC.

This clone was observed once. The chain has TRBV30 and TRBJ2-7; no definite D call. V was pared by 2 bases and J by 4 bases, with 6 bases between. The CDR3 totals 11 residues. Germline-derived CDR1 and CDR2 are GTSNPN and SVGIG (reference sequence). The CDR3 nucleotides are TGTGCCTGGAGTATCGGGTACGAGCAGTACTTC. The encoded protein is CAWSIGYEQYF.

The genes are TRBV11-3 and TRBJ2-3, with 10 nucleotides matching TRBD2. J gave up 2 bases and V 5 bases, and 10 bases lay outside the gene matches. The CDR3 extends over 17 amino acids. Germline V lookup: CDR1 SGHNT, CDR2 YENEEA. CDR3: CASSPGLAEEHTDTQYF. Written as DNA, the CDR3 is TGTGCCAGCAGCCCCGGACTAGCGGAGGAACACACAGATACGCAGTATTTT.

The chain uses TRBV2 and TRBJ2-7; 7 bases agree with TRBD1. The CDR3 is made up of 13 amino acids. J was trimmed by 8 bases and V by 3 bases; bases with no gene match: 7. CDR1 and CDR2 (germline): SNHLY, FYNNEI. CDR3 nucleotides: TGTGCCAGCAGTGAGACTACAGGGGTGAAGCAGTACTTC. Translation: CASSETTGVKQYF. The full variable domain, its missing parts supplied by reference TRBV2 and TRBJ2-7, is EPEVTQTPSHQVTQMGQEVILRCVPISNHLYFYWYRQILGQKVEFLVSFYNNEISEKSEIFDDQFSVERPDGSNFTLKIRSTKLEDSAMYFCASSETTGVKQYFGPGTRLTVT.

The V and J genes are TRBV28 and TRBJ2-5, with D perhaps matching TRBD1 (5 bases). CDR3 length equals 15 residues. Between the trimmed V and J ends, which lost 5 bases and 7 bases, there was a span of 20 bases. Looked up from germline, CDR1 is MDHEN and CDR2 is SYDVKM. Here the CDR3 DNA reads TGTGCCAGCAGTCCCCCAGGGCCCAACCCCGTGACCCAGTACTTC. It specifies CASSPPGPNPVTQYF. The full variable domain, in which reference TRBV28 and TRBJ2-5 provide the parts outside the CDR3, is DVKVTQSSRYLVKRTGEKVFLECVQDMDHENMFWYRQDPGLGLRLIYFSYDVKMKEKGDIPEGYSVSREKKERFSLILESASTNQTSMYLCASSPPGPNPVTQYFGPGTRLLVL.

The V and J genes are TRBV27 and TRBJ2-5; D is perhaps TRBD2 (5 bases). CDR1 is MNHEY and CDR2 is SMNVEV in the germline V gene (reference sequence). This CDR3 is 14 amino acids long. V shed 10 bases and J shed 5 bases, with 20 bases lying between them. The CDR3 spells CATSEATGSETQYF. The DNA for the CDR3 is TGTGCCACTTCGGAGGCGACGGGGAGTGAGACCCAGTACTTC.

The V call is TRBV5-1, the J call TRBJ2-1; possibly TRBD2 for D (5 bases). The length of the CDR3 is 14 residues. CDR1 is SGHRS and CDR2 is YFSETQ in the germline V gene. The ends were cut back, 0 bases at V and 3 bases at J, with 7 bases in the middle. The CDR3 DNA reads as TGCGCCAGCAGCTTGGCGGGGTTCTACAATGAGCAGTTCTTC. Amino acids: CASSLAGFYNEQFF.

The rearrangement joins TRBV5-1 to TRBJ1-3; no definite D call. This CDR3 is 16 amino acids long. Germline CDR1 is SGHRS and CDR2 is YFSETQ. Trimming shortened V by 0 bases and J by 4 bases, and 14 bases separated the two germline ends. CDR3 sequence (DNA): TGCGCCAGCAGCTTGGGTGGCCAGACAATCGGAAACACCATATATTTT. Translating gives CASSLGGQTIGNTIYF.

The genes are TRBV7-3 and TRBJ2-1; 7 bases line up with TRBD1. Germline lookup yields CDR1 SGHTA and CDR2 FQGTGA. The CDR3 length is 15 residues. Trimming at V came to 5 bases and at J to 4 bases, leaving 8 bases not matched to a gene. CDR3: CASSVGTEDYNEQFF. CDR3 DNA: TGTGCCAGCAGCGTCGGGACAGAAGATTACAATGAGCAGTTCTTC.

The chain employs TRBV28 and TRBJ1-5, with 8 bases matching TRBD1. CDR1 and CDR2 from the germline V gene are MDHEN and SYDVKM. The CDR3 consists of 16 residues. V lost 8 bases to trimming and J lost 4 bases; unmatched junction nucleotides: 13. The CDR3 bases are TGTGCCAGCGCCAGATCTCGGACAGGGCGAAATCAGCCCCAGCATTTT. Its protein is CASARSRTGRNQPQHF.

The V gene is TRBV15, the J gene TRBJ2-3; D is unclear. V was clipped by 6 bases and J by 0 bases, with 4 bases between them. CDR1 LNHNV and CDR2 YYDKDF come from the germline V gene (reference sequence). This CDR3 region has 12 residues. The CDR3, as DNA: TGTGCCACCAGTGAGAGCACAGATACGCAGTATTTT. It specifies CATSESTDTQYF.

This clone is a singleton in its sample. The chain uses TRBV27 and TRBJ2-3, with a possible D match to TRBD2 (5 bases). Trimming removed 3 bases at V and 3 bases at J, with 10 bases between. Germline V CDR1 and CDR2: MNHEY, SMNVEV (reference sequence). CDR3 size: 14 residues. DNA of the CDR3: TGTGCCAGCAGTTTCATACGGGAAACAGATACGCAGTATTTT. Its translation is CASSFIRETDTQYF.

The rearrangement joins TRBV29-1 to TRBJ2-3, with 12 bases that match TRBD2. CDR1 is SQVTM and CDR2 is ANQGSEA in the germline V gene. This CDR3 is 13 amino acids long. The junction had 2 bases not matched to a gene; V was cut back by 5 bases and J by 5 bases. The CDR3 nucleotides read TGCAGCGTTCGACTAGCGGGAGTAGATACGCAGTATTTT. Its protein is CSVRLAGVDTQYF.

The table lists this clone with a few counts. J is TRBJ1-3 and V is TRBV18; D call uncertain. Looked up from germline, CDR1 is KGHSH and CDR2 is LQKENI. V was trimmed by 3 bases and J by 4 bases, leaving 13 bases between them. This CDR3 comprises 15 residues. The CDR3 region is CASSPGVRSGNTIYF. In DNA form, the CDR3 reads TGTGCCAGCTCACCTGGTGTGCGGTCCGGAAACACCATATATTTT.

The chain combines TRBV29-1 with TRBJ2-1; TRBD1 agrees at 9 bases. V shed 7 bases, J shed 3 bases, and the junction held 7 bases outside the gene matches. This CDR3 is 14 amino acids long. Germline V gives CDR1 SQVTM, CDR2 ANQGSEA. CDR3 nucleotides: TGCAGCGGACAGGGGGATAGAAACTACAATGAGCAGTTCTTC. This gives the protein CSGQGDRNYNEQFF.

This clone was recorded a few times. This sequence joins TRBV7-6 and TRBJ2-1; TRBD2 might be the D (6 bases). Germline loops: CDR1 SGHVS, CDR2 FNYEAQ. CDR3 length: 16 residues. V lost 5 bases, J lost 0 bases, and 14 bases lay in between. The CDR3 nucleotides read TGTGCCAGCAGCCATGGCGGGGTTAACTCCTACAATGAGCAGTTCTTC. Protein: CASSHGGVNSYNEQFF.

The chain uses TRBV28 and TRBJ1-5; possible D gene TRBD1, 6 bases. Per the germline V gene, CDR1 is MDHEN and CDR2 is SYDVKM. Trimming stripped 5 bases from V and 4 bases from J, with 12 bases between. The CDR3 consists of 14 residues. The CDR3 DNA reads TGTGCCAGCAGTAGGACAGTGGGGAATCAGCCCCAGCATTTT. Amino acids: CASSRTVGNQPQHF.

The chain recombines TRBV5-6 with TRBJ2-1, with D possibly being TRBD2 (5 bases). The germline V gene encodes CDR1 SGHDT and CDR2 YYEEEE. V was trimmed by 1 base and J by 6 bases, leaving 11 bases between them. The CDR3 is made up of 14 amino acids. This CDR3 reads CASSLTGGGNEQFF. DNA of the CDR3: TGTGCCAGCAGCTTGACCGGAGGAGGCAATGAGCAGTTCTTC.

The V gene is TRBV2, the J gene TRBJ2-7, with 7 bases identical to TRBD1. CDR3 length: 12 residues. Unmatched junction bases numbered 7, after V lost 7 bases and J lost 7 bases. The germline CDR1 and CDR2 sequences are SNHLY and FYNNEI. The chain's CDR3 is CASKMTGKEQYF. The CDR3, as DNA: TGTGCCAGCAAAATGACAGGGAAGGAGCAGTACTTC.

The rearrangement joins TRBV5-1 to TRBJ2-7; TRBD2 agrees at 10 bases. The CDR3 has 18 residues. Germline loops: CDR1 SGHRS, CDR2 YFSETQ. Unmatched junction bases numbered 14, after V lost 3 bases and J lost 2 bases. DNA of the CDR3: TGCGCCAGCAGCTGGGCCCCGACCGCTAGCGGGAGCCCCTACGAGCAGTACTTC. As protein: CASSWAPTASGSPYEQYF. Variable domain in full (rest from reference TRBV5-1 and TRBJ2-7): KAGVTQTPRYLIKTRGQQVTLSCSPISGHRSVSWYQQTPGQGLQFLFEYFSETQRNKGNFPGRFSGRQFSNSRSEMNVSTLELGDSALYLCASSWAPTASGSPYEQYFGPGTRLTVT.

The CDR3 bases are TGTGCCAGTAGTAGTACTATGGCCGGGGAGCTGTTTTTT. As protein: CASSSTMAGELFF. The chain links TRBV19 to TRBJ2-2, with D uncertain. The CDR3 consists of 13 residues. V lost 4 bases to trimming and J lost 6 bases, with 9 bases between them. Germline values: CDR1 LNHDA, CDR2 SQIVND (reference sequence).

This rearrangement joins TRBV7-9 to TRBJ2-1; the D gene is possibly TRBD2 (6 bases). The CDR3 has 16 residues. Germline V gene sequence: CDR1 SEHNR, CDR2 FQNEAQ (reference sequence). With 1 base removed from V and 0 bases from J, the gap between germline ends came to 10 bases. The CDR3 loop reads CASSLGAGLSYNEQFF. The DNA for the CDR3 is TGTGCCAGCAGCTTAGGTGCGGGGCTCTCCTACAATGAGCAGTTCTTC.